This TCR beta chain stems from a study of spatial heterogeneity in lung cancer. On the study more broadly: Raw reads contained each unique TCR and UMI combination more than ten times on average.

CDR1 is MNHEY, CDR2 SVGEGT, per germline. This CDR3 has 14 amino acids. V was clipped by 5 bases and J by 4 bases, with 11 bases between them. In its sample, this clonotype was seen many times. This beta chain represents an off-target read in a library built for alpha chains; its size is of limited meaning. TCR cDNA molecules were tagged individually, and each one carried a unique molecular identifier. TCRdb re-derived calls from the 5' RACE reads in MiXCR, one entry per CDR3 protein. Among 1,500 to 2,000 distinct CDR3 sequences listed, about 7.8% were seen once. The time point denotes: sample taken at primary tumor resection. Unsorted tumor, nontumor lung tissue or cryopreserved PBMC supplied the whole RNA.

Here the sequenced sample was normal lung tissue next to the tumor, taken at surgery. The J gene is TRBJ1-4, the V gene TRBV6-2 or TRBV6-3; TRBD1 is a possible D gene (5 bases). This TCR came from a male donor with early-stage non-small cell lung cancer. The chain's CDR3 is CASSRHGHNEKLFF. The CDR3 DNA reads TGTGCCAGCAGTCGACACGGACATAATGAAAAACTGTTTTTT.